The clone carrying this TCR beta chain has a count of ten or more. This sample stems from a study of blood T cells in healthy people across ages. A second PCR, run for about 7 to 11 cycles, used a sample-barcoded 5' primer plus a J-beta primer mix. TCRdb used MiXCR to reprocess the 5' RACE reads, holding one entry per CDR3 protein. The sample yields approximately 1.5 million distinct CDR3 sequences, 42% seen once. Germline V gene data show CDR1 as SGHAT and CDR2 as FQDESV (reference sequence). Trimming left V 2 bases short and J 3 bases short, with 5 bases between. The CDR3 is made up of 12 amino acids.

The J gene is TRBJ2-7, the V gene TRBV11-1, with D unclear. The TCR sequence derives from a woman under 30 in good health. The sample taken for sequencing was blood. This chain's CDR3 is CASSLTNYEQYF. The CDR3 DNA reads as TGTGCCAGCAGCTTAACGAACTACGAGCAGTACTTC. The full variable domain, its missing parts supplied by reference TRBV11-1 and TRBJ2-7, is EAEVAQSPRYKITEKSQAVAFWCDPISGHATLYWYRQILGQGPELLVQFQDESVVDDSQLPKDRFSAERLKGVDSTLKIQPAELGDSAMYLCASSLTNYEQYFGPGTRLTVT.